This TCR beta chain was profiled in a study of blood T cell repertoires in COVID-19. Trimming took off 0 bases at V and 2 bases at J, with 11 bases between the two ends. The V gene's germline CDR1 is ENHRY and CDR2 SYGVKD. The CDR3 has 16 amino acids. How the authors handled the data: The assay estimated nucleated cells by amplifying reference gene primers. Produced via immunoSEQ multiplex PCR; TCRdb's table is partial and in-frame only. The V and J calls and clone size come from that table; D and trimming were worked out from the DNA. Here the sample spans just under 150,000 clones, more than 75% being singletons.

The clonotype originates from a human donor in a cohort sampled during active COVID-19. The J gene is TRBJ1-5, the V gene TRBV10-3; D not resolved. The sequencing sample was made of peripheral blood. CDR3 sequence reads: CAISESRLDRNQPQHF. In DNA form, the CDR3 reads TGTGCCATCAGTGAGTCGAGGCTTGACCGCAATCAGCCCCAGCATTTT.